The 6 T cell receptor beta chains presented below share a single source sample, sequenced in a study of human T cells and chemical hapten exposure (dated by TCRdb to about 2021). Interpreted using the paper, the time point label stands for: patch test 1, 2 weeks after DPC sensitization. The intended sense of this specimen's treatment or condition label: therapeutic diphenylcyclopropenone sensitization with weekly scalp DPC. Libraries came from RACE. Instrument on record: NextSeq 500. TCRdb redid the processing of the public reads, applying fastp at Q25 and MiXCR, and retained in-frame beta chains. Identical CDR3 protein sequences are pooled into one entry, listed with their most common genes and DNA. Counted in this sample were some 110,000 distinct CDR3 sequences; 9.5% to 13% of them appeared once. The top ten constitute just over 1.4% of the sample. The sample consisted of whole blood, taken in connection with sensitization to the hapten diphenylcyclopropenone (DPC). The receptors originated from a woman aged 45 to 65 with alopecia areata. Some clones in this sample may be carry-over from other donors' samples.

This clonotype was recorded many times. This chain connects TRBV7-9 to TRBJ2-7; D is ambiguous. Trimming shortened V by 5 bases and J by 1 base, and 6 bases separated the two germline ends. The CDR3 runs to 12 residues. CDR1 and CDR2 from the germline V gene are SEHNR and FQNEAQ (reference sequence). The CDR3 sequence is CASSPPSYEQYF. CDR3 DNA sequence: TGTGCCAGCAGCCCCCCTTCCTACGAGCAGTACTTC.

This clonotype appeared a few times. The rearrangement uses TRBV18 and TRBJ2-7; TRBD2 matches 11 bases. The V gene end was trimmed by 3 bases and the J gene end by 4 bases; junction bases not matched to a gene: 5. This CDR3 region has 15 residues. Germline V CDR1 and CDR2: KGHSH, LQKENI. CDR3: CASSPPASGGYEQYF. The CDR3 DNA sequence: TGTGCCAGCTCACCCCCAGCTAGCGGGGGGTACGAGCAGTACTTC.

In the case of this clonotype: An end of the junction does not agree with germline; a read error may underlie this. V and J are TRBV5-1 and TRBJ1-4, with a possible D match to TRBD1 (6 bases). The CDR3 is 15 amino acids. Germline V gives CDR1 SGHRS, CDR2 YFSETQ. The DNA for the CDR3 is TGCGTCAGCAATATCGGGGGGCTGCATAATGAAAAACTGTTTTTT. Amino acids: CVSNIGGLHNEKLFF.

This clonotype was counted only a few times. This rearrangement joins TRBV18 to TRBJ1-1; 11 bases line up with TRBD1. The ends lost 6 bases at V and 4 bases at J; junction bases unmatched: 7. The V gene's germline CDR1 is KGHSH and CDR2 LQKENI. This CDR3 comprises 15 residues. The chain's CDR3 is CASSQDRGLVTEAFF. CDR3 bases: TGTGCCAGCTCGCAGGACAGGGGGCTTGTCACTGAAGCTTTCTTT.

This clonotype was seen repeatedly, ten times or more. The J gene is TRBJ2-2, the V gene TRBV9; D possibly uses TRBD1 or TRBD2 (5 bases each). Looked up from germline, CDR1 is SGDLS and CDR2 is YYNGEE. The CDR3 totals 14 residues. Trimming cost V 4 bases and J 7 bases, with 14 bases left between them. CDR3 nucleotides: TGTGCCAGCAGCCCGAATCCTGGGGGCGGGGAGCTGTTTTTT. The encoded protein is CASSPNPGGGELFF.

In this sample, this clonotype turned up many times. The V call is TRBV7-2, the J call TRBJ2-6; D not resolved. The germline V gene has CDR1 SGHTA and CDR2 FQGNSA. This CDR3 comprises 13 residues. The V end lost 7 bases, the J end lost 2 bases, and 6 bases lay between the germline ends. The CDR3 is CASMIPGANVLTF. DNA of the CDR3: TGTGCCAGCATGATCCCTGGGGCCAACGTCCTGACTTTC.